This T cell receptor (beta chain) was obtained from a study of cytomegalovirus exposure and HLA in healthy donors. Study observations and caveats: Rare TCR sequences dominated, though some public TCRs recurred in many donors.

The PCR had 60 Vbeta and 13 Jbeta primers. Sequencing used immunoSEQ multiplex PCR; TCRdb keeps in-frame clones, though not all of them. The sample contains about 150,000 clones, more than 80% of which appear only once. CDR1 and CDR2 (germline): MRHNA, SNTAGT. The CDR3 consists of 14 residues. Trimming took off 3 bases at V and 5 bases at J, with 11 bases between the two ends. In the case of this clone: Its antigen is unknown.

The specimen was PBMCs. V and J are TRBV6-4 and TRBJ1-5, with TRBD1 as a possible D gene (6 bases). This receptor was taken from a male donor in good health and CMV-seronegative. CDR3 residues: CASSEWAGDQPQHF. The DNA of the CDR3 is TGTGCCAGCAGTGAGTGGGCAGGGGATCAGCCCCAGCATTTT.